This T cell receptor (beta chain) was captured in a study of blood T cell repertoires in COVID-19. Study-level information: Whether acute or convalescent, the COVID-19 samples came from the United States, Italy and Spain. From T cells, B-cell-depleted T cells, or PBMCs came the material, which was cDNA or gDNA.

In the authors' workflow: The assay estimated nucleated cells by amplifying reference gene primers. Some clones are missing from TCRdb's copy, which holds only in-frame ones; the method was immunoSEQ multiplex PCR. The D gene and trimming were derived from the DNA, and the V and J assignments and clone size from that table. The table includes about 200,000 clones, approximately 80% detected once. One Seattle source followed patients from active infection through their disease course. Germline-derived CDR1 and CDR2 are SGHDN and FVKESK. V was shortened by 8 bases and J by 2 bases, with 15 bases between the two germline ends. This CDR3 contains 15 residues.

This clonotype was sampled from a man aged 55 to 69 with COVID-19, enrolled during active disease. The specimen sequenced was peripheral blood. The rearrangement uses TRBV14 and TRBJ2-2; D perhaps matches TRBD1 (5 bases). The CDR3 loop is CASSPFQGNTGELFF. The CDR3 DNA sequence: TGTGCCAGCTCCCCCTTCCAGGGTAACACCGGGGAGCTGTTTTTT. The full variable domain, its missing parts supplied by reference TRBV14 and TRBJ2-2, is EAGVTQFPSHSVIEKGQTVTLRCDPISGHDNLYWYRRVMGKEIKFLLHFVKESKQDESGMPNNRFLAERTGGTYSTLKVQPAELEDSGVYFCASSPFQGNTGELFFGEGSRLTVL.